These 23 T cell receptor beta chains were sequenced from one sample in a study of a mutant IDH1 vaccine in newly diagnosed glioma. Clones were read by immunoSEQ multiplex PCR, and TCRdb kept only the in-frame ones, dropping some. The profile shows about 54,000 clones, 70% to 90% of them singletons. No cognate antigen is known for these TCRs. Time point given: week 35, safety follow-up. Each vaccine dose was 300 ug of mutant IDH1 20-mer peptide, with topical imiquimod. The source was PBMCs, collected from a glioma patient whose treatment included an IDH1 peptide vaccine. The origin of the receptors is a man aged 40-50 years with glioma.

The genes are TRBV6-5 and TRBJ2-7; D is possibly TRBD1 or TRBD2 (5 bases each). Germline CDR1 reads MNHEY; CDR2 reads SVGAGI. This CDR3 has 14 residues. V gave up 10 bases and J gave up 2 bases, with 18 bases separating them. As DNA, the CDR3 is TGTGCCACCAAGGCAGGGAGTCCAGCCTACGAGCAGTACTTC. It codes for CATKAGSPAYEQYF.

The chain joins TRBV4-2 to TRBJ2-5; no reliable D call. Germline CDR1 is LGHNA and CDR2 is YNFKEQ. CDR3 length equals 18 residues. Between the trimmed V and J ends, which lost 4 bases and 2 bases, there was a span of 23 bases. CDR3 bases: TGTGCCAGCAGCCCCAAGATGGGGTCAGGAATAATTCAAGAGACCCAGTACTTC. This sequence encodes CASSPKMGSGIIQETQYF.

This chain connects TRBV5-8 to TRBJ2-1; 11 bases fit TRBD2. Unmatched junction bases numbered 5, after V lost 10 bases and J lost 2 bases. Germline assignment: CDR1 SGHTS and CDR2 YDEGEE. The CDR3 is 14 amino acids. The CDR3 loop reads CAGLAGGPYNEQFF. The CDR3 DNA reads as TGTGCCGGATTAGCGGGAGGGCCCTACAATGAGCAGTTCTTC. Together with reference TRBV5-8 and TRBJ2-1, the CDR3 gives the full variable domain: EAGVTQSPTHLIKTRGQQATLRCSPISGHTSVYWYQQALGLGLQFLLWYDEGEERNRGNFPPRFSGRQFPNYSSELNVNALELEDSALYLCAGLAGGPYNEQFFGPGTRLTVL.

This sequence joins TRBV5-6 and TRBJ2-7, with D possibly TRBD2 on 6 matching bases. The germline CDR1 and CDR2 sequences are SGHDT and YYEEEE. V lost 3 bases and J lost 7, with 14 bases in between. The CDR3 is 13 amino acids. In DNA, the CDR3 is TGTGCCAGCAGCTCGCGAAGGAGGGGTGAGCAGTACTTC. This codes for CASSSRRRGEQYF.

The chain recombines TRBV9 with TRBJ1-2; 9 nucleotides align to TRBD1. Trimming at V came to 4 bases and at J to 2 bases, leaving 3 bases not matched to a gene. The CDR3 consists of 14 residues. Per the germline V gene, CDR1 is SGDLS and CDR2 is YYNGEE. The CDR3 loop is CASSPGQGNYGYTF. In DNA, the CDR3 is TGTGCCAGCAGCCCCGGACAGGGGAACTATGGCTACACCTTC. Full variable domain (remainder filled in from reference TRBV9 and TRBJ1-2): DSGVTQTPKHLITATGQRVTLRCSPRSGDLSVYWYQQSLDQGLQFLIQYYNGEERAKGNILERFSAQQFPDLHSELNLSSLELGDSALYFCASSPGQGNYGYTFGSGTRLTVV.

CDR3 nucleotides: TGTGCCAGCAGTGGGTCCCCCTCCGGGACAGTAAGGATCTACGAGCAGTACTTC. It specifies CASSGSPSGTVRIYEQYF. The chain has TRBV2 and TRBJ2-7; TRBD1 matches at 7 bases. Looked up from germline, CDR1 is SNHLY and CDR2 is FYNNEI. V lost 4 bases, J lost 3 bases, and 18 bases stayed unmatched. CDR3 size: 18 residues. Drawing the rest from reference TRBV2 and TRBJ2-7, the complete variable domain is EPEVTQTPSHQVTQMGQEVILRCVPISNHLYFYWYRQILGQKVEFLVSFYNNEISEKSEIFDDQFSVERPDGSNFTLKIRSTKLEDSAMYFCASSGSPSGTVRIYEQYFGPGTRLTVT.

DNA for the CDR3: TGTGCCAGCAGCGTAGTCCCCACCCCGGGACTAGCGGGAGAAGGAGATACGCAGTATTTT. Translating it yields CASSVVPTPGLAGEGDTQYF. The chain links TRBV9 to TRBJ2-3, with 14 bases lining up with TRBD2. Germline V CDR1 and CDR2: SGDLS, YYNGEE. CDR3 length equals 20 residues. The trim removed 0 bases at V and 5 bases at J, leaving 14 bases unmatched.

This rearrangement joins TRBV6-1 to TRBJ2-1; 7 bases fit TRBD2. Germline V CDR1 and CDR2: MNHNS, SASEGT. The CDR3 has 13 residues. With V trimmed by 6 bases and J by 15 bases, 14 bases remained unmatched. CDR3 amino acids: CASSLQGLTPWFF. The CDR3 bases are TGTGCCAGCAGCCTTCAGGGACTAACTCCTTGGTTCTTC.

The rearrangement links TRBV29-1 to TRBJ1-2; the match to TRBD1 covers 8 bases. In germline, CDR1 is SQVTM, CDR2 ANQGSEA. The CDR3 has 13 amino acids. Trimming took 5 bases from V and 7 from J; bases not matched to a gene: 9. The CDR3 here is CSVTDREGSGYTF. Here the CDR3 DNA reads TGCAGCGTTACGGACAGGGAAGGCAGTGGCTACACCTTC.

The CDR3 loop reads CASSVINGYTF. CDR3 nucleotides: TGTGCCAGTAGTGTCATTAATGGCTACACCTTC. This rearrangement joins TRBV19 to TRBJ1-2; no firm D call. CDR3 length: 11 amino acids. Trimming removed 5 bases from V and 6 bases from J, with 7 bases in between. CDR1 and CDR2 from the germline V gene are LNHDA and SQIVND (reference sequence).

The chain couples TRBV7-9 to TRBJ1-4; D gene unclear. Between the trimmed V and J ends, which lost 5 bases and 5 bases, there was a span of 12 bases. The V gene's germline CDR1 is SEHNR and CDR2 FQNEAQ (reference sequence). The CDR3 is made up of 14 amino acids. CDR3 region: CASSMVLHNEKLFF. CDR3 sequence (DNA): TGTGCCAGCAGCATGGTCCTTCACAATGAAAAACTGTTTTTT.

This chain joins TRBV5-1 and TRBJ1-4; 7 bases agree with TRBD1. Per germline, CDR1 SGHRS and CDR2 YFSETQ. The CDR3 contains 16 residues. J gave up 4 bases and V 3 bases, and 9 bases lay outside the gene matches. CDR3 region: CASSWGDSAFNEKLFF. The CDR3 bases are TGCGCCAGCAGCTGGGGGGACAGCGCCTTTAATGAAAAACTGTTTTTT.

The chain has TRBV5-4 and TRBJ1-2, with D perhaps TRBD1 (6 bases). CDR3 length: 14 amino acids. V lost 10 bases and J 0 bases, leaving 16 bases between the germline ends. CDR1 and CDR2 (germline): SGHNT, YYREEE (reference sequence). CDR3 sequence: CAYGGGGTNYGYTF. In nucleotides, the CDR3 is TGTGCCTATGGAGGGGGAGGGACTAACTATGGCTACACCTTC.

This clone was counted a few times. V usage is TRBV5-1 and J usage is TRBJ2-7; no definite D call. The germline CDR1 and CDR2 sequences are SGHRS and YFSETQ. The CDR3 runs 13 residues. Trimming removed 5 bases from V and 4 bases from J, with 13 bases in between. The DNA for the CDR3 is TGCGCCAGCAGGAGGTGGACGGAGTACGAGCAGTACTTC. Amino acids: CASRRWTEYEQYF.

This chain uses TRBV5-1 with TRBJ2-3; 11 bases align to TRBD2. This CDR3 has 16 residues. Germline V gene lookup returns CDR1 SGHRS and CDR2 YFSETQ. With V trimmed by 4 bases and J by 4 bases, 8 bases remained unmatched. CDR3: CASSLGTSGSPDTQYF. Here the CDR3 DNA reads TGCGCCAGCAGCCTGGGGACTAGCGGATCACCAGATACGCAGTATTTT. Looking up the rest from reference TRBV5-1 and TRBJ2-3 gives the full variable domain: KAGVTQTPRYLIKTRGQQVTLSCSPISGHRSVSWYQQTPGQGLQFLFEYFSETQRNKGNFPGRFSGRQFSNSRSEMNVSTLELGDSALYLCASSLGTSGSPDTQYFGPGTRLTVL.

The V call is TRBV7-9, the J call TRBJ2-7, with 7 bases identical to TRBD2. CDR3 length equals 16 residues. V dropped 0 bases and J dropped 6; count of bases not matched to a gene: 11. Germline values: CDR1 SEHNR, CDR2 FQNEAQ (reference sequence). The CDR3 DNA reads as TGTGCCAGCAGCTTAGCCCGGACTAGAGCGGTGGCCGAGCAGTACTTC. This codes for CASSLARTRAVAEQYF.

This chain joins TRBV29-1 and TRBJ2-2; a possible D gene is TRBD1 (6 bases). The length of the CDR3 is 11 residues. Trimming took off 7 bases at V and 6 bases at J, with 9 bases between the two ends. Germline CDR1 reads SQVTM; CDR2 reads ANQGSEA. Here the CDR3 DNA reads TGCAGCGCCCACAGGGCCGGGGAGCTGTTTTTT. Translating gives CSAHRAGELFF.

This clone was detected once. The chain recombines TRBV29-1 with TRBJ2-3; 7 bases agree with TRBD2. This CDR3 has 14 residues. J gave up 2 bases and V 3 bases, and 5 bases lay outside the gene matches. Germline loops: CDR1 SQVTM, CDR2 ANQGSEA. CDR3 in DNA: TGCAGCGTTGATGCGGGACTACACACAGATACGCAGTATTTT. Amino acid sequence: CSVDAGLHTDTQYF.

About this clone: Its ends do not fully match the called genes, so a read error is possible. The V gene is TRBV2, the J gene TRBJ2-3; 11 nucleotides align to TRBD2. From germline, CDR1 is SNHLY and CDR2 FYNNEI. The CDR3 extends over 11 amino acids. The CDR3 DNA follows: TGTGCCAGCAGTTTAGCGGGAGGGCCCGATTTT. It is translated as CASSLAGGPDF. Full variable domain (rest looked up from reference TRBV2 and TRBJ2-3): EPEVTQTPSHQVTQMGQEVILRCVPISNHLYFYWYRQILGQKVEFLVSFYNNEISEKSEIFDDQFSVERPDGSNFTLKIRSTKLEDSAMYFCASSLAGGPDFGPGTRLTVL.

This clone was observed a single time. The CDR3 DNA follows: TGTGCCATCAGTGACCCGGCGGCAGGAGGGCAGTACTTC. As protein: CAISDPAAGGQYF. This chain connects TRBV10-3 to TRBJ2-7, with D possibly TRBD2 on 5 matching bases. Germline V gene lookup returns CDR1 ENHRY and CDR2 SYGVKD. V gave up 3 bases and J gave up 9 bases, with 15 bases separating them. This CDR3 region has 13 residues.

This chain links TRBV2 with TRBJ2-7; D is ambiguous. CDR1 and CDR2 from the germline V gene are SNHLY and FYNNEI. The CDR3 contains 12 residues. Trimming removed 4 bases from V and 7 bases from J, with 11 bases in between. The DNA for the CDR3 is TGTGCCAGCAGTGTAACGGCTTGGGAGCAGTACTTC. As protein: CASSVTAWEQYF.

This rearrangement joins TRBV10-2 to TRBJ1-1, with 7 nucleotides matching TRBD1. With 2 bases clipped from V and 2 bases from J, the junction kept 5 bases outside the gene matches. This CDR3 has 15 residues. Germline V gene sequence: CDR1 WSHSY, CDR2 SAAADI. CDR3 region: CASSEPQGKNTEAFF. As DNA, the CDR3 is TGCGCCAGCAGTGAGCCACAGGGGAAAAACACTGAAGCTTTCTTT.

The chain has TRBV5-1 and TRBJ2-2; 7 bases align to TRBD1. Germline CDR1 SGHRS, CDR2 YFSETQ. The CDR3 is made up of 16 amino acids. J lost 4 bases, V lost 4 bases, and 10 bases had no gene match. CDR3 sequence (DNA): TGCGCCAGCAGCCCCCCGGGACAGCAGTTCACCGGGGAGCTGTTTTTT. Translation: CASSPPGQQFTGELFF.